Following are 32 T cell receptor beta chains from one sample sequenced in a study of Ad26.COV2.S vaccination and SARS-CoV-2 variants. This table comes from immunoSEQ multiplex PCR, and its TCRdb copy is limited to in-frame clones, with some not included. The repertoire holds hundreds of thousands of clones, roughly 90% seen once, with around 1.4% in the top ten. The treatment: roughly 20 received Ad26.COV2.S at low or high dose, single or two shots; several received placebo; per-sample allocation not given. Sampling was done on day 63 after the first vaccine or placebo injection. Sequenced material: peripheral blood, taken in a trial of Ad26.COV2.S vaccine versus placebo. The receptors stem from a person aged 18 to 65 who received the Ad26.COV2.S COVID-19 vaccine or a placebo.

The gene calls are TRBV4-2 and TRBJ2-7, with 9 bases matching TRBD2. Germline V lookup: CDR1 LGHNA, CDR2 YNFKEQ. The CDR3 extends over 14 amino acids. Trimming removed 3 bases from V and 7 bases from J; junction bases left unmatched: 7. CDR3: CASSQAGGLGEQYF. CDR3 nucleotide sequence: TGTGCCAGCAGCCAGGCGGGAGGGCTGGGTGAGCAGTACTTC.

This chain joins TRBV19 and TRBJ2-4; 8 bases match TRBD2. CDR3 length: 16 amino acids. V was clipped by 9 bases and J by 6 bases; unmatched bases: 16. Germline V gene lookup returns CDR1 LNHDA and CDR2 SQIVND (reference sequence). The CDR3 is CASNDGRAAGINIQYF. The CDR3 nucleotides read TGTGCCAGCAACGACGGGAGGGCGGCTGGGATAAACATTCAGTACTTC.

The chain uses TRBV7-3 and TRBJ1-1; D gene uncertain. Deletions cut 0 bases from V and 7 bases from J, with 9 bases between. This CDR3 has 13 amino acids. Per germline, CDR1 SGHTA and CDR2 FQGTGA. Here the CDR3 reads CASSLTSFSEAFF. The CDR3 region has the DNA TGTGCCAGCAGCTTAACGTCATTCAGTGAAGCTTTCTTT.

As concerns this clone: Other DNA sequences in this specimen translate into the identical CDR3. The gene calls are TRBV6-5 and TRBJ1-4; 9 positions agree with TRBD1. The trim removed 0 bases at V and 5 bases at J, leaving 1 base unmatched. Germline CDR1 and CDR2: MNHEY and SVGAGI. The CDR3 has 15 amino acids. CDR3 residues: CASSYSGTGNEKLFF. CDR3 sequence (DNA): TGTGCCAGCAGTTACTCTGGGACAGGGAATGAAAAACTGTTTTTT.

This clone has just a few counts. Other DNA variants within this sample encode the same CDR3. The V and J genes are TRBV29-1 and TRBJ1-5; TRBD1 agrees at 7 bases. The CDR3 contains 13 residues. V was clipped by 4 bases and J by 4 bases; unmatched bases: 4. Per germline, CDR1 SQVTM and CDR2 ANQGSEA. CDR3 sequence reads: CSVAGQENQPQHF. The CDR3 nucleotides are TGCAGCGTTGCTGGACAGGAAAATCAGCCCCAGCATTTT. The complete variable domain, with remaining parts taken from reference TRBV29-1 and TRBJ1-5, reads SAVISQKPSRDICQRGTSLTIQCQVDSQVTMMFWYRQQPGQSLTLIATANQGSEATYESGFVIDKFPISRPNLTFSTLTVSNMSPEDSSIYLCSVAGQENQPQHFGDGTRLSIL.

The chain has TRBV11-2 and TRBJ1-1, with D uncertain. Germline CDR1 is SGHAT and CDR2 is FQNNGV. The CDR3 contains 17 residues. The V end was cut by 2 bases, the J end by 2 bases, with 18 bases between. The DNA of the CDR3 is TGTGCCAGCAGCTTATGGGGTTTTCCAAGAATCAACACTGAAGCTTTCTTT. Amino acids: CASSLWGFPRINTEAFF.

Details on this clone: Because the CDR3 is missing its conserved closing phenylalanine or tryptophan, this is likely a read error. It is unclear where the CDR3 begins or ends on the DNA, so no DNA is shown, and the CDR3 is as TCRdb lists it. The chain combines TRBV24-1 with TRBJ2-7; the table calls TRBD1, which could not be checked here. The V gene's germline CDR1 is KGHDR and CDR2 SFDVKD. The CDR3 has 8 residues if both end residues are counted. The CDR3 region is CATSDRQQ.

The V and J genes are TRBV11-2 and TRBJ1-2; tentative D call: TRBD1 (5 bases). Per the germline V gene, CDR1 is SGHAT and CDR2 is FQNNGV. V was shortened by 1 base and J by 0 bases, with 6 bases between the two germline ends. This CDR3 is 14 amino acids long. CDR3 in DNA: TGTGCCAGCAGCTTAGGACAGACTAACTATGGCTACACCTTC. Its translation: CASSLGQTNYGYTF.

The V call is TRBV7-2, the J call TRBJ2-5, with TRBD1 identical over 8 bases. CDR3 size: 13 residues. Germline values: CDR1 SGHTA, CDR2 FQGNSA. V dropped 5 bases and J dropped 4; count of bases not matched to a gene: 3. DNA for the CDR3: TGTGCCAGCAGCCCGGGACAGGTAGAGACCCAGTACTTC. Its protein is CASSPGQVETQYF.

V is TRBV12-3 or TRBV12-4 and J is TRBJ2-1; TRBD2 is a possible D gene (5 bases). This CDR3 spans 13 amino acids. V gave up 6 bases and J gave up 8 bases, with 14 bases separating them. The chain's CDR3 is CASRGLALDEQFF. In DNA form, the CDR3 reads TGTGCCAGCAGGGGCCTAGCATTAGATGAGCAGTTCTTC.

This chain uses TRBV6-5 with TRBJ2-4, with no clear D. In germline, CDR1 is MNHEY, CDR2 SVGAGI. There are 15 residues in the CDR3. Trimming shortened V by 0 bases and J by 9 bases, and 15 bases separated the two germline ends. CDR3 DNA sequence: TGTGCCAGCAGTTACTCGAGCAGCCGTCCGGGCATTCAGTACTTC. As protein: CASSYSSSRPGIQYF.

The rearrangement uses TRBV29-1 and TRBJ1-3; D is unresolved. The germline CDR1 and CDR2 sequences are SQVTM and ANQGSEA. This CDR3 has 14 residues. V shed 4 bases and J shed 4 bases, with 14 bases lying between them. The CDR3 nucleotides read TGCAGCGTTGTTCTGGGATTGGAGGGAAACACCATATATTTT. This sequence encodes CSVVLGLEGNTIYF.

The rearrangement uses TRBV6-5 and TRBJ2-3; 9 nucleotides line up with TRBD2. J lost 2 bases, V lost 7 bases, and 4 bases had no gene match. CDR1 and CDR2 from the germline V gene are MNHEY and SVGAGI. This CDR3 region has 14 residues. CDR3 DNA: TGTGCCAGCATTCAGCGGGGGGCCACAGATACGCAGTATTTT. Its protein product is CASIQRGATDTQYF.

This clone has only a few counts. The CDR3 region has the DNA TGTGCCAGCAGCTCCCACTCCGGACAGGGGATTTACTATGGCTACACCTTC. Its translation is CASSSHSGQGIYYGYTF. This chain connects TRBV7-8 to TRBJ1-2; 9 bases line up with TRBD1. The germline gives CDR1 SGHVS, CDR2 FQNEAQ. This CDR3 region has 17 residues. With 4 bases clipped from V and 3 bases from J, the junction kept 12 bases outside the gene matches.

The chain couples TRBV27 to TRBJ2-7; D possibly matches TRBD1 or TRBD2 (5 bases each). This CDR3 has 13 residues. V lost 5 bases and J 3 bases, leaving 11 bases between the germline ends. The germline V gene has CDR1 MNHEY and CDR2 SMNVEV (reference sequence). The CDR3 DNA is TGTGCCAGCAGTCCGGGGCTATTCTACGAGCAGTACTTC. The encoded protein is CASSPGLFYEQYF.

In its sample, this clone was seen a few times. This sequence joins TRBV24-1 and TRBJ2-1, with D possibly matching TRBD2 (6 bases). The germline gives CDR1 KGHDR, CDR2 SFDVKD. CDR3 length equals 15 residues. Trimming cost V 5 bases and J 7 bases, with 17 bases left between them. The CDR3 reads CATSAQARGRNEQFF. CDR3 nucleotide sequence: TGTGCCACCAGTGCCCAAGCTAGAGGGAGGAATGAGCAGTTCTTC.

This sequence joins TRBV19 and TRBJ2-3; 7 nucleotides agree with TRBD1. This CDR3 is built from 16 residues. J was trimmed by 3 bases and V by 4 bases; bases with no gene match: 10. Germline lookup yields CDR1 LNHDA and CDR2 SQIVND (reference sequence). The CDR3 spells CASSNLQGTWTDTQYF. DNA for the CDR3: TGTGCCAGTAGTAATCTACAGGGGACATGGACAGATACGCAGTATTTT.

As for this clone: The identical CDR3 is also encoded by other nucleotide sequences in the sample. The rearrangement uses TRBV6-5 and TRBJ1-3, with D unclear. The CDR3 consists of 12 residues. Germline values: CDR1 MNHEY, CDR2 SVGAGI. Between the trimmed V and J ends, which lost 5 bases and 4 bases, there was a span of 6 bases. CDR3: CASSPGGNTIYF. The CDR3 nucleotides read TGTGCCAGCAGTCCGGGAGGAAACACCATATATTTT.

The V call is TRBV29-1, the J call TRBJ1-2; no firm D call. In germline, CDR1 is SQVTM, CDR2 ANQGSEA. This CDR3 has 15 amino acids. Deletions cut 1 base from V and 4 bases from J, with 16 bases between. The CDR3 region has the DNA TGCAGCGTTGAAGGCGAAGGCCTGGGATTCTATGGCTACACCTTC. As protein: CSVEGEGLGFYGYTF.

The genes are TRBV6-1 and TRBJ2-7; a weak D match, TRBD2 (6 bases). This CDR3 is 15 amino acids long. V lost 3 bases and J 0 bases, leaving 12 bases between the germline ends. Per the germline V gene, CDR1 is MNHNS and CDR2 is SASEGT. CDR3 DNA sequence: TGTGCCAGCAGTGAGTCCGCGGGGTCCTCCTACGAGCAGTACTTC. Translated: CASSESAGSSYEQYF.

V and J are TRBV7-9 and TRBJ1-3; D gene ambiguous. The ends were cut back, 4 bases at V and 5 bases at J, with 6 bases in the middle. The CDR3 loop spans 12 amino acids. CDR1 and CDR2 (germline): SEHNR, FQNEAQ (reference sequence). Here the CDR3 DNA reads TGTGCCAGCAGCTCCAACAGAAACACCATATATTTT. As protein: CASSSNRNTIYF. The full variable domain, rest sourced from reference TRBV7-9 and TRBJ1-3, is DTGVSQNPRHKITKRGQNVTFRCDPISEHNRLYWYRQTLGQGPEFLTYFQNEAQLEKSRLLSDRFSAERPKGSFSTLEIQRTEQGDSAMYLCASSSNRNTIYFGEGSWLTVV.

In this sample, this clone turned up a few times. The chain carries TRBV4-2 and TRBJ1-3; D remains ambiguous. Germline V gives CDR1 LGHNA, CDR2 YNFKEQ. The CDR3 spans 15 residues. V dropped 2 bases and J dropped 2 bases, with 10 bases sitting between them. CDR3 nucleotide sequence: TGTGCCAGCAGCCAACCAGGTGGCACTGGAAACACCATATATTTT. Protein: CASSQPGGTGNTIYF.

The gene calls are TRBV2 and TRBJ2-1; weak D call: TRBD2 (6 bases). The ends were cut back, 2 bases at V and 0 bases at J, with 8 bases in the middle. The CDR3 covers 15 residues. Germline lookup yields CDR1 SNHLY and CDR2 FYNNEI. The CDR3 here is CASSELGGSYNEQFF. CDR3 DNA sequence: TGTGCCAGCAGTGAATTGGGGGGCTCCTACAATGAGCAGTTCTTC. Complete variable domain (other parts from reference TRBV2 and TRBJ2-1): EPEVTQTPSHQVTQMGQEVILRCVPISNHLYFYWYRQILGQKVEFLVSFYNNEISEKSEIFDDQFSVERPDGSNFTLKIRSTKLEDSAMYFCASSELGGSYNEQFFGPGTRLTVL.

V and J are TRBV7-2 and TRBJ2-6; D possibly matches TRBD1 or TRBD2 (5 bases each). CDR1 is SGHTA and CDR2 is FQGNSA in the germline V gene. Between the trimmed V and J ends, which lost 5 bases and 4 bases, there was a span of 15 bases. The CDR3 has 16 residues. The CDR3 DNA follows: TGTGCCAGCAGCCAAGAGGGGTCTTCCGGGGCCAACGTCCTGACTTTC. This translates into CASSQEGSSGANVLTF.

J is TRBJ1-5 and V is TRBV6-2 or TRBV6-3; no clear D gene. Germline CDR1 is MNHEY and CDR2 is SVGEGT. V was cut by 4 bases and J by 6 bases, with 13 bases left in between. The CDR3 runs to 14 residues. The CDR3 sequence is CASSSRVYGQPQHF. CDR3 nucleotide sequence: TGTGCCAGCAGTTCGCGGGTGTACGGTCAGCCCCAGCATTTT.

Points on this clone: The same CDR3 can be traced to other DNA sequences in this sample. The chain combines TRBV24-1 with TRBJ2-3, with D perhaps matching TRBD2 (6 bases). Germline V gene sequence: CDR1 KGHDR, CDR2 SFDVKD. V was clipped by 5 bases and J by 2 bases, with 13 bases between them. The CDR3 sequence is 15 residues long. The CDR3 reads CATSGGRRDTDTQYF. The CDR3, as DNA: TGTGCCACCAGTGGGGGGAGGCGGGACACAGATACGCAGTATTTT.

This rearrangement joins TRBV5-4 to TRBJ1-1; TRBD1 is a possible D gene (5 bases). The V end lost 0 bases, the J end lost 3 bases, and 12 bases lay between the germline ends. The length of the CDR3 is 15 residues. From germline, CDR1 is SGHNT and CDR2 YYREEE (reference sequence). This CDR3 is CASSLGAGWDTEAFF. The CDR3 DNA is TGTGCCAGCAGCTTGGGGGCAGGGTGGGACACTGAAGCTTTCTTT.

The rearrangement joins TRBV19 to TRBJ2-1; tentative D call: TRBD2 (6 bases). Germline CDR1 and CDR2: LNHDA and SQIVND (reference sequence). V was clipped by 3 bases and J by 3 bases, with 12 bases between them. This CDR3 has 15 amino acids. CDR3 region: CASSMPGTYYNEQFF. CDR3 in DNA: TGTGCCAGTAGTATGCCCGGGACTTACTACAATGAGCAGTTCTTC.

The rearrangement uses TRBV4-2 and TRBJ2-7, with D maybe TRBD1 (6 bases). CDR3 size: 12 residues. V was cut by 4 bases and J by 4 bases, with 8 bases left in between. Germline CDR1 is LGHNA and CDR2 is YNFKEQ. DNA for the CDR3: TGTGCCAGCAGCCCAACAGGGTACGAGCAGTACTTC. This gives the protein CASSPTGYEQYF.

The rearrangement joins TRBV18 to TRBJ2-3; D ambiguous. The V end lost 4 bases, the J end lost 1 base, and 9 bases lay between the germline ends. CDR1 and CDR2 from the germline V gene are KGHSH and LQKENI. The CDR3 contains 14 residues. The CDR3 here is CASSRLSRTDTQYF. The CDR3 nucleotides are TGTGCCAGCTCACGGTTATCACGCACAGATACGCAGTATTTT.

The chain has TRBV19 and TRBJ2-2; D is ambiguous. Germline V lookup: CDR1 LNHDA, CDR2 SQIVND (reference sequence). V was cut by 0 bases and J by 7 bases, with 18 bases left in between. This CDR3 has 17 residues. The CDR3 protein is CASSIDLSGWGIGELFF. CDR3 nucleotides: TGTGCCAGTAGTATAGATTTATCAGGATGGGGTATCGGGGAGCTGTTTTTT.

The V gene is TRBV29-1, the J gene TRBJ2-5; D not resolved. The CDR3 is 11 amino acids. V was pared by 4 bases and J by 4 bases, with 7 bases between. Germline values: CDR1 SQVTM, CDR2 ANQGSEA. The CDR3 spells CSVVQIETQYF. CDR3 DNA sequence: TGCAGCGTTGTACAAATAGAGACCCAGTACTTC.